These 28 T cell receptor beta chains were sequenced from one sample in a study of blood T cell repertoires in COVID-19. Produced via immunoSEQ multiplex PCR; TCRdb's table is partial and in-frame only. This sample carries tens of thousands of clones, 85% to 90% of them seen once, and the ten largest clones take about 21%. Sequencing used peripheral blood. These receptors were obtained from a human donor in a cohort sampled during active COVID-19.

This clone is a singleton in its sample. The genes are TRBV29-1 and TRBJ1-1; tentative D call: TRBD1 (6 bases). CDR1 and CDR2 (germline): SQVTM, ANQGSEA. Between the trimmed V and J ends, which lost 6 bases and 1 base, there was a span of 15 bases. The CDR3 is 14 amino acids. CDR3: CSVHRTEPNTEAFF. In DNA form, the CDR3 reads TGCAGCGTCCACCGGACAGAACCGAACACTGAAGCTTTCTTT.

The chain recombines TRBV11-2 with TRBJ2-5; 8 bases are shared with TRBD2. This CDR3 comprises 13 residues. J was trimmed by 5 bases and V by 5 bases; bases with no gene match: 4. Germline CDR1 and CDR2: SGHAT and FQNNGV. CDR3 residues: CASSPSGGETQYF. The CDR3 nucleotides are TGTGCCAGCAGCCCGTCGGGGGGGGAGACCCAGTACTTC.

There are a few counts of this clone. V is TRBV11-2 and J is TRBJ1-2; D might be TRBD1 (6 bases). V was shortened by 0 bases and J by 8 bases, with 16 bases between the two germline ends. The CDR3 extends over 15 amino acids. Germline-derived CDR1 and CDR2 are SGHAT and FQNNGV. In DNA form, the CDR3 reads TGTGCCAGCAGCTTAGAAGTTTACAGGGCCGGGGGCTACACCTTC. Translation: CASSLEVYRAGGYTF.

The genes are TRBV30 and TRBJ2-7; D may be TRBD1 (6 bases). Germline CDR1 reads GTSNPN; CDR2 reads SVGIG (reference sequence). Trimming took 1 base from V and 4 from J, leaving 26 bases between them. The CDR3 length is 18 residues. The CDR3 loop is CAWSGIIRGTIYRYEQYF. The CDR3 DNA follows: TGTGCCTGGAGTGGGATTATTAGGGGGACAATCTACAGGTACGAGCAGTACTTC.

The chain is built from TRBV6-5 and TRBJ1-6; 9 bases map to TRBD1. The trim removed 6 bases at V and 7 bases at J, leaving 7 bases unmatched. The CDR3 has 15 amino acids. In germline, CDR1 is MNHEY, CDR2 SVGAGI. This CDR3 reads CASSGTGGRNSPLHF. The CDR3 coding sequence is TGTGCCAGCAGCGGTACAGGGGGCCGCAATTCACCCCTCCACTTT.

The chain links TRBV19 to TRBJ2-1, with D possibly matching TRBD1 (5 bases). V dropped 7 bases and J dropped 3 bases, with 19 bases sitting between them. CDR3 length equals 16 residues. Germline V gene lookup returns CDR1 LNHDA and CDR2 SQIVND (reference sequence). CDR3 region: CASTRMGGHNYNEQFF. For the CDR3, the DNA is TGTGCCAGTACCCGAATGGGTGGACACAACTACAATGAGCAGTTCTTC.

The chain links TRBV28 to TRBJ2-1, with D unresolved. CDR1 and CDR2 (germline): MDHEN, SYDVKM. The ends were cut back, 6 bases at V and 4 bases at J, with 16 bases in the middle. The length of the CDR3 is 15 residues. CDR3 in DNA: TGTGCCAGCAGCTTACAAGGCAGGTCATACAATGAGCAGTTCTTC. Translation: CASSLQGRSYNEQFF.

The V call is TRBV12-5, the J call TRBJ2-3; possibly TRBD1 for D (5 bases). Germline assignment: CDR1 LGHNT and CDR2 FRNRAP. The CDR3 consists of 12 residues. DNA for the CDR3: TGTGCCTCAGGGCTGGGTAGGGATACGCAGTATTTT. Amino acid sequence: CASGLGRDTQYF.

The chain employs TRBV7-8 and TRBJ1-2; the D is unclear. Germline loops: CDR1 SGHVS, CDR2 FQNEAQ. V dropped 1 base and J dropped 6 bases, with 15 bases sitting between them. This CDR3 region has 15 residues. CDR3 DNA sequence: TGTGCCAGCAGCTTAGTCGAGGGATTCCCACATGGCTACACCTTC. Translated, it gives CASSLVEGFPHGYTF.

The chain couples TRBV10-1 to TRBJ2-3; D is possibly TRBD2 (6 bases). Trimming stripped 7 bases from V and 3 bases from J, with 20 bases between. This CDR3 has 16 residues. Germline-derived CDR1 and CDR2 are WNHNN and SYGVQD (reference sequence). The chain's CDR3 is CASTGVSAGGTDTQYF. Written as DNA, the CDR3 is TGCGCCAGCACCGGAGTGTCAGCGGGTGGGACAGATACGCAGTATTTT.

The chain carries TRBV6-4 and TRBJ1-5; TRBD1 is a possible D gene (6 bases). The CDR3 length is 18 residues. V dropped 2 bases and J dropped 2 bases, with 19 bases sitting between them. Germline V gene lookup returns CDR1 MRHNA and CDR2 SNTAGT. The CDR3 nucleotides read TGTGCCAGCAGTGACCCCGATCTGGACAGCTTAGGCAATCAGCCCCAGCATTTT. It encodes CASSDPDLDSLGNQPQHF.

The chain is built from TRBV7-9 and TRBJ2-1, with 8 bases identical to TRBD1. The junction had 6 bases not matched to a gene; V was cut back by 0 bases and J by 8 bases. This CDR3 comprises 15 residues. Looked up from germline, CDR1 is SEHNR and CDR2 is FQNEAQ (reference sequence). The chain's CDR3 is CASSLAGTGLDEQFF. In DNA form, the CDR3 reads TGTGCCAGCAGCTTAGCCGGGACAGGTCTCGATGAGCAGTTCTTC.

The rearrangement links TRBV9 to TRBJ1-1; D call uncertain. Deletions cut 0 bases from V and 4 bases from J, with 4 bases between. CDR1 SGDLS and CDR2 YYNGEE come from the germline V gene. CDR3 length: 12 amino acids. The CDR3 DNA follows: TGTGCCAGCAGCGTAGGCGGCACTGAAGCTTTCTTT. Protein sequence: CASSVGGTEAFF. The full variable domain, in which reference TRBV9 and TRBJ1-1 provide the parts outside the CDR3, is DSGVTQTPKHLITATGQRVTLRCSPRSGDLSVYWYQQSLDQGLQFLIQYYNGEERAKGNILERFSAQQFPDLHSELNLSSLELGDSALYFCASSVGGTEAFFGQGTRLTVV.

The V call is TRBV27, the J call TRBJ1-5; 10 bases are shared with TRBD1. Germline CDR1 is MNHEY and CDR2 is SMNVEV (reference sequence). The V segment lost 6 bases and the J segment 1 base; nucleotides outside the gene matches: 18. The CDR3 covers 20 residues. The CDR3 nucleotides are TGTGCCAGCAGCCCGGGACCGGGACAGGGGACTTGGAGCAGCAATCAGCCCCAGCATTTT. Residues: CASSPGPGQGTWSSNQPQHF.

The genes are TRBV11-3 and TRBJ2-1; weak D call: TRBD1 (7 bases). V lost 0 bases and J 6 bases, leaving 12 bases between the germline ends. The CDR3 is 15 amino acids. CDR1 SGHNT and CDR2 YENEEA come from the germline V gene. The DNA of the CDR3 is TGTGCCAGCAGCTTAGAGTACAGGGGAGGCAATGAGCAGTTCTTC. Translation: CASSLEYRGGNEQFF. The full variable domain, in which reference TRBV11-3 and TRBJ2-1 provide the parts outside the CDR3, is EAGVVQSPRYKIIEKKQPVAFWCNPISGHNTLYWYLQNLGQGPELLIRYENEEAVDDSQLPKDRFSAERLKGVDSTLKIQPAELGDSAVYLCASSLEYRGGNEQFFGPGTRLTVL.

This sequence joins TRBV7-6 and TRBJ2-3; D not resolved. Germline V CDR1 and CDR2: SGHVS, FNYEAQ. Between the trimmed V and J ends, which lost 2 bases and 6 bases, there was a span of 9 bases. This CDR3 has 13 amino acids. The CDR3 protein is CASSLSPSDTQYF. For the CDR3, the DNA is TGTGCCAGCAGCTTATCCCCCTCGGATACGCAGTATTTT.

The CDR3 nucleotides are TGTGCCAGCAGCAATCCGGGACTAGCGACAGATACGCAGTATTTT. As protein: CASSNPGLATDTQYF. V is TRBV2 and J is TRBJ2-3; 10 nucleotides agree with TRBD2. V dropped 6 bases and J dropped 3; count of bases not matched to a gene: 6. Germline-derived CDR1 and CDR2 are SNHLY and FYNNEI. The CDR3 runs to 15 residues.

This chain links TRBV9 with TRBJ2-1; 8 positions agree with TRBD2. The ends lost 0 bases at V and 15 bases at J; junction bases unmatched: 8. The germline gives CDR1 SGDLS, CDR2 YYNGEE. The CDR3 spans 13 residues. The CDR3 reads CASSVATTSVLFF. As DNA, the CDR3 is TGTGCCAGCAGCGTAGCTACGACTAGCGTTCTGTTCTTC.

V usage is TRBV29-1 and J usage is TRBJ1-5; D is uncertain. CDR3 length: 13 amino acids. Between the trimmed V and J ends, which lost 4 bases and 0 bases, there was a span of 7 bases. Looked up from germline, CDR1 is SQVTM and CDR2 is ANQGSEA. CDR3 DNA: TGCAGCGTTGCGCAGAATAGCAATCAGCCCCAGCATTTT. Protein product: CSVAQNSNQPQHF.

The chain combines TRBV21-1 with TRBJ1-1. TRBV21-1 is listed as a pseudogene. The CDR3 has 17 amino acids. The CDR3 DNA sequence: TGTGCCAGCAGCAAAGAGGAGGGGCGGCCCCATAACACTGAAGCTTTCTTT. Its protein is CASSKEEGRPHNTEAFF.

The V gene is TRBV30, the J gene TRBJ1-5, with TRBD1 matching 12 bases. After removal of 0 bases from V and 8 bases from J, the junction contained 8 bases not matched to a gene. The CDR3 totals 16 residues. Germline CDR1 GTSNPN, CDR2 SVGIG (reference sequence). The CDR3 here is CAWSVLGTGGEEPQHF. For the CDR3, the DNA is TGTGCCTGGAGTGTACTCGGGACAGGGGGCGAGGAGCCCCAGCATTTT.

On this clone: The junction departs from the called germline gene at one end, perhaps through a read error. This chain links TRBV7-2 with TRBJ1-2; D is perhaps TRBD1 (5 bases). CDR1 and CDR2 from the germline V gene are SGHTA and FQGNSA. The CDR3 spans 15 residues. Written as DNA, the CDR3 is TGTGCCAGCAGCTTAGCGCGGGGGGGGAACTGTGGCTACACCTTC. Translated: CASSLARGGNCGYTF.

The V call is TRBV30, the J call TRBJ2-1; tentatively, D is TRBD1 (5 bases). The germline V and J ends were trimmed by 3 bases and 7 bases, with 19 bases remaining between them. Per the germline V gene, CDR1 is GTSNPN and CDR2 is SVGIG (reference sequence). The CDR3 length is 15 residues. The chain's CDR3 is CAWSHQGKGLNEQFF. DNA for the CDR3: TGTGCCTGGAGCCACCAGGGAAAGGGTCTAAATGAGCAGTTCTTC.

The chain uses TRBV19 and TRBJ2-2, with 8 bases fitting TRBD1. The CDR3 has 16 residues. J was trimmed by 2 bases and V by 4 bases; bases with no gene match: 6. The germline V gene has CDR1 LNHDA and CDR2 SQIVND (reference sequence). As DNA, the CDR3 is TGTGCCAGTAGTACCCGGACAGGGCCTAACACCGGGGAGCTGTTTTTT. The encoded protein is CASSTRTGPNTGELFF.

The chain links TRBV28 to TRBJ1-2, with D perhaps TRBD1 (6 bases). The CDR3 has 15 residues. The ends were cut back, 4 bases at V and 5 bases at J, with 17 bases in the middle. Per the germline V gene, CDR1 is MDHEN and CDR2 is SYDVKM. CDR3 DNA sequence: TGTGCCAGCAGTTCCCCCCCCGGGGGGCGTTATGGCTACACCTTC. Protein: CASSSPPGGRYGYTF.

The chain recombines TRBV7-9 with TRBJ1-1; maybe TRBD1 (6 bases). Germline CDR1 and CDR2: SEHNR and FQNEAQ (reference sequence). V dropped 5 bases and J dropped 5 bases, with 18 bases sitting between them. This CDR3 comprises 15 residues. CDR3 DNA: TGTGCCAGCAGCGTTAGCTCTGGGGGCGTTACTGAAGCTTTCTTT. Encoded protein: CASSVSSGGVTEAFF. The entire variable domain, with the rest obtained from reference TRBV7-9 and TRBJ1-1, is as follows: DTGVSQNPRHKITKRGQNVTFRCDPISEHNRLYWYRQTLGQGPEFLTYFQNEAQLEKSRLLSDRFSAERPKGSFSTLEIQRTEQGDSAMYLCASSVSSGGVTEAFFGQGTRLTVV.

The DNA for the CDR3 is TGTGCCAGCAGCGTAGCTGTAGCGGGAGGCGCCAATCAAGAGACCCAGTACTTC. The encoded protein is CASSVAVAGGANQETQYF. The rearrangement joins TRBV9 to TRBJ2-5, with 10 bases that match TRBD2. With 0 bases clipped from V and 2 bases from J, the junction kept 10 bases outside the gene matches. Germline loops: CDR1 SGDLS, CDR2 YYNGEE. The CDR3 contains 18 residues.

The chain joins TRBV5-6 to TRBJ1-6, with a possible D match to TRBD1 (6 bases). Germline-derived CDR1 and CDR2 are SGHDT and YYEEEE. Trimming took 2 bases from V and 9 from J, leaving 12 bases between them. This CDR3 contains 14 residues. DNA of the CDR3: TGTGCCAGCAGCTTTACACAGGGTAGTTCACCCCTCCACTTT. It encodes CASSFTQGSSPLHF.